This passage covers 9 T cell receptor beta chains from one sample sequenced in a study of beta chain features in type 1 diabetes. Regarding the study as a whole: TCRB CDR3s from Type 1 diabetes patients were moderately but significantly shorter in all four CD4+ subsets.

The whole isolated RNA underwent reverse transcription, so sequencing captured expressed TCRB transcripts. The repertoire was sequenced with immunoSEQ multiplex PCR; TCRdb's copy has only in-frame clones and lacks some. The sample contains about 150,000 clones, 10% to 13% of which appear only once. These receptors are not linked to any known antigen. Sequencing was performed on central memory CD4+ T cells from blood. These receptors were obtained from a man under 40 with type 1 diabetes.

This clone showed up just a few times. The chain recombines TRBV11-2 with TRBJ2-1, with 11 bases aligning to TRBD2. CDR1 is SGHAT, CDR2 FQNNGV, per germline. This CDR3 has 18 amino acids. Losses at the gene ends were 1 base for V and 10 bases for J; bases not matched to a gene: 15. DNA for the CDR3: TGTGCCAGCAGCTTAGTATGGGGACTAGCGGCCCCAGAGGGGGAGCAGTTCTTC. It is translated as CASSLVWGLAAPEGEQFF.

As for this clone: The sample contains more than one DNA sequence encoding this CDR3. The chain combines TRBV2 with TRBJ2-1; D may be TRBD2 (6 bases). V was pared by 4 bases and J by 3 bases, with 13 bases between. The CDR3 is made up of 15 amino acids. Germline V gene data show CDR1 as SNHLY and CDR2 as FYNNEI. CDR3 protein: CASSVGQGGYNEQFF. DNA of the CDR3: TGTGCCAGCAGTGTTGGCCAGGGAGGCTACAATGAGCAGTTCTTC. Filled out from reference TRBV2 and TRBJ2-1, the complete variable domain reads EPEVTQTPSHQVTQMGQEVILRCVPISNHLYFYWYRQILGQKVEFLVSFYNNEISEKSEIFDDQFSVERPDGSNFTLKIRSTKLEDSAMYFCASSVGQGGYNEQFFGPGTRLTVL.

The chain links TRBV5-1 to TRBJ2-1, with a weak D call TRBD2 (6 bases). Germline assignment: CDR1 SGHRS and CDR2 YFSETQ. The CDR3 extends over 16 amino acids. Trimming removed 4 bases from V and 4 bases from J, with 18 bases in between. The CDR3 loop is CASSTAGTDLYNEQFF. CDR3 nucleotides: TGCGCCAGCAGCACGGCCGGGACTGATTTATACAATGAGCAGTTCTTC. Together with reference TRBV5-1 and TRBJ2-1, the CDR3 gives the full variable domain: KAGVTQTPRYLIKTRGQQVTLSCSPISGHRSVSWYQQTPGQGLQFLFEYFSETQRNKGNFPGRFSGRQFSNSRSEMNVSTLELGDSALYLCASSTAGTDLYNEQFFGPGTRLTVL.

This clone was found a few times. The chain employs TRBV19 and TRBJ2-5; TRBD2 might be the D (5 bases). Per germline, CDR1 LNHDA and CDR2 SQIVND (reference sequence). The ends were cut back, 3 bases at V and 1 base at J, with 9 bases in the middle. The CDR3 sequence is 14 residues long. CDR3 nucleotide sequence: TGTGCCAGTAGTATCGGGGTTCGCCAAGAGACCCAGTACTTC. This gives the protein CASSIGVRQETQYF.

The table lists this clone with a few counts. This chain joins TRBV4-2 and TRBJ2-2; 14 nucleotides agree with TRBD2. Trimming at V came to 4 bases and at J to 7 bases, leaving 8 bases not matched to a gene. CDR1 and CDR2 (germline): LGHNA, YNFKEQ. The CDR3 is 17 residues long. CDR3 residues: CASSPGLAGDRGGELFF. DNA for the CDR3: TGTGCCAGCAGCCCGGGACTAGCGGGAGATAGGGGCGGGGAGCTGTTTTTT.

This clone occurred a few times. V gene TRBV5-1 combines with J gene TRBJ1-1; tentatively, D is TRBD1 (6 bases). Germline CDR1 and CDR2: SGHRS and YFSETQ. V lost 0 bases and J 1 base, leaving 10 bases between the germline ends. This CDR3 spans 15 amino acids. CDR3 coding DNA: TGCGCCAGCAGCTTGGCCCCGGGACAGAACACTGAAGCTTTCTTT. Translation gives CASSLAPGQNTEAFF.

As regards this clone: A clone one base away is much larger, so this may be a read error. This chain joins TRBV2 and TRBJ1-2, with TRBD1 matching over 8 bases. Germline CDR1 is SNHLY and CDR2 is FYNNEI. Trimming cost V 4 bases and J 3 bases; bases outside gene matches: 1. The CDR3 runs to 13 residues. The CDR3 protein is CASSAGQDYGYTF. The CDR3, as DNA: TGTGCCAGCAGTGCGGGACAGGACTATGGCTACACCTTC.

Written as DNA, the CDR3 is TGTGCCAGCAGCAACCAAGAGGTTCGCCGTAGGGCTTTCTTT. Protein: CASSNQEVRRRAFF. This rearrangement joins TRBV5-6 to TRBJ1-1; D remains unclear. V lost 4 bases and J lost 11, with 21 bases in between. Per germline, CDR1 SGHDT and CDR2 YYEEEE. CDR3 length: 14 residues.

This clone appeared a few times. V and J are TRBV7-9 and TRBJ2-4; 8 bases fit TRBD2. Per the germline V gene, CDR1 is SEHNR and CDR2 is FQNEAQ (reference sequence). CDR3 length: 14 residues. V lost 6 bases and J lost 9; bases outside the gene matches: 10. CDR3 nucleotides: TGTGCCAGCAGTAGAGACAGGCGGGAGGTCATTCAGTACTTC. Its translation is CASSRDRREVIQYF.